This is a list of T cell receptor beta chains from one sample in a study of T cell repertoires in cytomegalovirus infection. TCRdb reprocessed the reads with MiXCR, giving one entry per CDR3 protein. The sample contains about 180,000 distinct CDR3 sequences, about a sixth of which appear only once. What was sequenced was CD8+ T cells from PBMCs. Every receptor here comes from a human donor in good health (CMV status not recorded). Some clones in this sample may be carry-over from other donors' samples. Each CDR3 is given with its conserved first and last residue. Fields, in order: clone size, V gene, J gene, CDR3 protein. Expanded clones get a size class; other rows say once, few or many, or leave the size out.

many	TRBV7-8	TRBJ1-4	CASSLGQSNEKLFF
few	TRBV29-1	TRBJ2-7	CSQRYGRDNSYEQYF
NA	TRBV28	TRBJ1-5	CASSFKTAGWSNQPQHF
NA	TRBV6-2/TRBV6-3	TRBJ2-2	CDSSEYRNTGELFF
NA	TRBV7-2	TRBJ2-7	CASSPGLYYEQYF
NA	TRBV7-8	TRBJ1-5	CASSFVPGVNQPQHF
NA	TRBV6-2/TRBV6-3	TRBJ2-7	CASSYIRRGYEQYF
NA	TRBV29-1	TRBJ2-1	CSVPRENEQFF
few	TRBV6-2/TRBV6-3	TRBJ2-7	CASSYRDIFHEQYF
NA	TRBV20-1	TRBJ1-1	CSASNTEAFF
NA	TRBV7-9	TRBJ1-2	CASSPPSQGLQRRYGYTF
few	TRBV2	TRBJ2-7	CASSEARSTAPYEQYF
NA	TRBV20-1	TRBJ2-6	CSAILQGFSGANVLTF
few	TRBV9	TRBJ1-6	CASSDRGTGSPLHF
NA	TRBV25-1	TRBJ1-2	CASSGQMEGYTF
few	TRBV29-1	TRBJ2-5	CSTGLPIETQYF
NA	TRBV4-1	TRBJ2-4	CASSQRGGANIQYF
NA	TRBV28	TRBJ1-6	CASSERQTEFNSPLHF